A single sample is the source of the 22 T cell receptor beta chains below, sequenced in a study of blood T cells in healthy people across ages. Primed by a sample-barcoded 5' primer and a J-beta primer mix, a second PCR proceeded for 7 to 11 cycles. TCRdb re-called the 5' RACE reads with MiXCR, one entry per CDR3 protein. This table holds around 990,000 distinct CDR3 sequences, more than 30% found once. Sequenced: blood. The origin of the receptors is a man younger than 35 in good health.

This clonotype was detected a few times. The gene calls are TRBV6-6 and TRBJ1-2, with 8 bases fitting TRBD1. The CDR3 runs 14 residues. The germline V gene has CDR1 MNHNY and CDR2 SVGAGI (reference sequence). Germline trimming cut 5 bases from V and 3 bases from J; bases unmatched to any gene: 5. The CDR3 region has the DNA TGTGCCAGCAGTCCGACAGGGGCGGACTATGGCTACACCTTC. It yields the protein CASSPTGADYGYTF.

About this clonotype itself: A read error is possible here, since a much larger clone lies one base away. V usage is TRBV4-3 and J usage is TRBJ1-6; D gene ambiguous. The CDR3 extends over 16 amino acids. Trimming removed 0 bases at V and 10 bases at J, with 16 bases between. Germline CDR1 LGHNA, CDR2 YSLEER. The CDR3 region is CASSQDLGVQDSPLHF. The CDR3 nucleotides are TGCGCCAGCAGCCAAGATCTAGGAGTCCAGGACTCACCCCTCCACTTT.

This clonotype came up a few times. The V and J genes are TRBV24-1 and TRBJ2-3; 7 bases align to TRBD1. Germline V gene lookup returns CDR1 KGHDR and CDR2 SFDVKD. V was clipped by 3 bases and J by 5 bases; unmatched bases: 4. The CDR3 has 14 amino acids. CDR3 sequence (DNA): TGTGCCACCAGTGATCCAGGGGGTATAGATACGCAGTATTTT. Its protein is CATSDPGGIDTQYF.

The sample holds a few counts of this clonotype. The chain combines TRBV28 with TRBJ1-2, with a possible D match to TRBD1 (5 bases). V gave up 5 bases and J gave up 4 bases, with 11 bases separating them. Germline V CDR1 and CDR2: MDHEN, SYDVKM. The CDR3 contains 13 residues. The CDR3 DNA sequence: TGTGCCAGCAGTAGGCAGGGTCGCTATGGCTACACCTTC. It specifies CASSRQGRYGYTF.

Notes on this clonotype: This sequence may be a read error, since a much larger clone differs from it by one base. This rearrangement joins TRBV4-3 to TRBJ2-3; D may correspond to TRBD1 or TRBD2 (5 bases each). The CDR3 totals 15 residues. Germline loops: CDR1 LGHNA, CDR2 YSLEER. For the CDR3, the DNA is TGCGTCAGCAGCGACCGGGACCGATACACAGATACGCAGTATTTT. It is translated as CVSSDRDRYTDTQYF.

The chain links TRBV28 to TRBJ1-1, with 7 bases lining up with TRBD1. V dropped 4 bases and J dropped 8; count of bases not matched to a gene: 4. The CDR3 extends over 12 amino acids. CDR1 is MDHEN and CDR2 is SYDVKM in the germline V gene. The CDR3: CASSSYRGEAFF. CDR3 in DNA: TGTGCCAGCAGTTCCTACAGGGGAGAAGCTTTCTTT.

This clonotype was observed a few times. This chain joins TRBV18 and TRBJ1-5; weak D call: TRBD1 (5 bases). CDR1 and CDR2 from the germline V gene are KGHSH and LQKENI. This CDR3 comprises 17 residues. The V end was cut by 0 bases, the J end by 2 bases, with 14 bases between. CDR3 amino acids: CASSPPGGAQGNQPQHF. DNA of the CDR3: TGTGCCAGCTCACCACCGGGCGGGGCTCAGGGCAATCAGCCCCAGCATTTT.

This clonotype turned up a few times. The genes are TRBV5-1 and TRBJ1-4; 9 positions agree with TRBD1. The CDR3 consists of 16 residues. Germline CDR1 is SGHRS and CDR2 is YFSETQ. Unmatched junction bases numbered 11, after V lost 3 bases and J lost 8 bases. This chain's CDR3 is CASSSYRDREEEKLFF. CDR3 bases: TGCGCCAGCAGCTCCTACCGGGACAGGGAGGAGGAAAAACTGTTTTTT.

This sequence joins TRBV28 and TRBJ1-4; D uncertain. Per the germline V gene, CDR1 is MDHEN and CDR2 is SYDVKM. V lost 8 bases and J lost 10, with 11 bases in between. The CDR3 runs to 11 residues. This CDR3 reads CASGQAGKLFF. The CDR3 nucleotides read TGTGCCAGCGGTCAGGCCGGAAAACTGTTTTTT.

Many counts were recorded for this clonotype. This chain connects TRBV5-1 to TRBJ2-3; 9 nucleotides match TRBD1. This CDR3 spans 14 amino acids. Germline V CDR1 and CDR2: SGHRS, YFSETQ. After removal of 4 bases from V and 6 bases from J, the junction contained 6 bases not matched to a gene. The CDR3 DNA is TGCGCCAGCAGCCCGGGGACAGGGAGCGATACGCAGTATTTT. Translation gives CASSPGTGSDTQYF.

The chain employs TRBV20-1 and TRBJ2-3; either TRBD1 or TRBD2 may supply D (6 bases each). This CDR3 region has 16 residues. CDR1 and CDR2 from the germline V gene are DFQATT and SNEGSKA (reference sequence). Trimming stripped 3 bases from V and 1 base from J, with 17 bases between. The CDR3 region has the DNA TGCAGTGCTAGGCTTGTCGGAGGGGGAGGCACAGATACGCAGTATTTT. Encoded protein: CSARLVGGGGTDTQYF.

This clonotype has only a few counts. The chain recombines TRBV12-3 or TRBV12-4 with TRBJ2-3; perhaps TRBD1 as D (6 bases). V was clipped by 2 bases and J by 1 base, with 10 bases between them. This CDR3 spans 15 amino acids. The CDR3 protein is CASSLLGAGTDTQYF. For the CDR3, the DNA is TGTGCCAGCAGTTTACTGGGGGCCGGCACAGATACGCAGTATTTT.

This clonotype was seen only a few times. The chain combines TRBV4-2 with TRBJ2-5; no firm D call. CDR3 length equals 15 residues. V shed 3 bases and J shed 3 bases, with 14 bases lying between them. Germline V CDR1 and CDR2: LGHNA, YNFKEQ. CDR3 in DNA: TGTGCCAGCAGCCAGGATAGACGGACGGAAGAGACCCAGTACTTC. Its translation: CASSQDRRTEETQYF.

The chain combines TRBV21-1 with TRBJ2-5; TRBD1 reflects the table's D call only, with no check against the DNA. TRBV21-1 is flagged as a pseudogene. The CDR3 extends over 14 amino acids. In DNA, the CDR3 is TGTGCCAGCAGCAAAGGAAGTGGGGACGAGACCCAGTACTTC. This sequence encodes CASSKGSGDETQYF.

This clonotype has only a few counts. The CDR3 spells CASSLTGTLGSANYGYTF. For the CDR3, the DNA is TGCGCCAGCAGCTTGACAGGGACCCTAGGATCGGCTAACTATGGCTACACCTTC. The chain uses TRBV5-1 and TRBJ1-2; D might be TRBD1 (6 bases). Germline CDR1 reads SGHRS; CDR2 reads YFSETQ. V gave up 1 base and J gave up 0 bases, with 19 bases separating them. The CDR3 has 18 residues.

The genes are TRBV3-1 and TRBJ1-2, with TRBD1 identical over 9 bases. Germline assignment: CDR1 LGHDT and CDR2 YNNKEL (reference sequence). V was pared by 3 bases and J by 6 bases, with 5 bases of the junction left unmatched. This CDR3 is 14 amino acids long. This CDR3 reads CASSQIQGADGYTF. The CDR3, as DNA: TGTGCCAGCAGCCAGATACAGGGGGCAGATGGCTACACCTTC.

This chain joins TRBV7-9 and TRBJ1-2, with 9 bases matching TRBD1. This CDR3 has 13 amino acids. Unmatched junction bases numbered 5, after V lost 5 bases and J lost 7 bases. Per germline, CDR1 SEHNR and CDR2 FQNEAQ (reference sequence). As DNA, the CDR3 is TGTGCCAGCAGCCCCACAGGGGGCCTTGGCTACACCTTC. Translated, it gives CASSPTGGLGYTF.

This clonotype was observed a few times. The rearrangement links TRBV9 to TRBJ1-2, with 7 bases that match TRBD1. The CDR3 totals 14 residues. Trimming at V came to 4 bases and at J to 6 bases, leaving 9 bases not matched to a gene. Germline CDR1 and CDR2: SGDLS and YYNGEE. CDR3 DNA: TGTGCCAGCAGCACACAACAGGGGAGGGATGGCTACACCTTC. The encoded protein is CASSTQQGRDGYTF. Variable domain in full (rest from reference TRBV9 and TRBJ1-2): DSGVTQTPKHLITATGQRVTLRCSPRSGDLSVYWYQQSLDQGLQFLIQYYNGEERAKGNILERFSAQQFPDLHSELNLSSLELGDSALYFCASSTQQGRDGYTFGSGTRLTVV.

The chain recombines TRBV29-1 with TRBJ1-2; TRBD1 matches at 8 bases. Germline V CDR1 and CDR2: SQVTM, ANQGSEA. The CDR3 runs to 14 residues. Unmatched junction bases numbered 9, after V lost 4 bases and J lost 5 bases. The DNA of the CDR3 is TGCAGCGTTGGGGCAGGGGGCCCTCTATATGGCTACACCTTC. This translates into CSVGAGGPLYGYTF.

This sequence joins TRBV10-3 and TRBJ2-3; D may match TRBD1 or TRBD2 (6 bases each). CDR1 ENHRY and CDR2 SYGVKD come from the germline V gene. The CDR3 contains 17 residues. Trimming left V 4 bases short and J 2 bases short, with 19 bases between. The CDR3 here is CAISVTIRGPPTDTQYF. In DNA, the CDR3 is TGTGCCATCAGTGTAACTATCCGGGGGCCTCCCACAGATACGCAGTATTTT.

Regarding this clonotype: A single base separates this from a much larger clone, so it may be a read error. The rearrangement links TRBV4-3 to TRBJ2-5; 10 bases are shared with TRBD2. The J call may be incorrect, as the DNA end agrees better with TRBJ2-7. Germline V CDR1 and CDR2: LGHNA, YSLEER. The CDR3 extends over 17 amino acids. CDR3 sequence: CASSQDWASGGSNEQYF. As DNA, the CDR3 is TGCGCCAGCAGCCAAGATTGGGCTAGCGGGGGATCAAACGAGCAGTACTTC.

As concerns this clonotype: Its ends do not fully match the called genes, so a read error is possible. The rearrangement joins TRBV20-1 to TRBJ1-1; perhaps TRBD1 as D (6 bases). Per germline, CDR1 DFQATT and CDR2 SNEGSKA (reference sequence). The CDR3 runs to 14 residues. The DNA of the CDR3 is TGCCGTGCTAGAAGCGGACAGATAAACGCTGAAGCTTTCTTT. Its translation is CRARSGQINAEAFF.